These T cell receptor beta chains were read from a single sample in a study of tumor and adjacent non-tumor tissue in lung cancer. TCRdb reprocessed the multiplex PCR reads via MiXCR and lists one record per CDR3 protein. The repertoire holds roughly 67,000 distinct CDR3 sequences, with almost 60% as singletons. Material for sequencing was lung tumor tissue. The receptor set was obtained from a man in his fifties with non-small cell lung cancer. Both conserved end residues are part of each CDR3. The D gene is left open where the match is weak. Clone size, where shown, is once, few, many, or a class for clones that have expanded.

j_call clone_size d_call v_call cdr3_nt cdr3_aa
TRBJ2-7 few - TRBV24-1 TGTGCCACCAGCAGGGACACTATTAAGCAGTACTTC CATSRDTIKQYF
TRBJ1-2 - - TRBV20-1 TGCAGTGCTAGAGATCAAAACAGGAACTATGGCTACACCTTC CSARDQNRNYGYTF
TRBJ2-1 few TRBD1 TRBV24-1 TGTGCCACCAGGACTGCCCGGGACAGGGACAATGAGCAGTTCTTC CATRTARDRDNEQFF
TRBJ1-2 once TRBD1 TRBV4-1 TGCGCCAGCAGCCAGACAGGGACGACCGACCCGAGCTATGGCTACATCTTC CASSQTGTTDPSYGYIF
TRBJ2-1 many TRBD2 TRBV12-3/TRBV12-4 TGTGCCAGCAGTCCCCGGGCCAGCGGGAGGGGGGTAAATGAGCAGTTCTTC CASSPRASGRGVNEQFF
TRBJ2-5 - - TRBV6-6 TGTGCCAGCAGTTTCTGGGGGACCCAGTACTTC CASSFWGTQYF
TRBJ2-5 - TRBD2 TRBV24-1 TGTGCCACCAGTGATCCCGGGAGGGGCCAAGAGACCCAGTACTTC CATSDPGRGQETQYF
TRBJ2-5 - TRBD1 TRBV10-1 TGCGCCAGCAGCGTTGACAGGGCCGTGGGGACCCATTACTTC CASSVDRAVGTHYF
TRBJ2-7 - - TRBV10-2 TGCGCCACCGAAGTGGGGGCGGGCGGTTCCTACGAGCAGTACTTC CATEVGAGGSYEQYF
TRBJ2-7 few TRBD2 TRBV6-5 TGTGCCAGCGGTGGGACTAGCGGTTACGGGCAGTACTTC CASGGTSGYGQYF
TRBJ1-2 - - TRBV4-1 TGCGCCAGGAGCCAAGCCGGACTTCCCGGCTACACCTTC CARSQAGLPGYTF
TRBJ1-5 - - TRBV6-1 TGTGCCAGCAGTGAGGACTTGGCAGGCAACAATCAGCCCCATCATTTT CASSEDLAGNNQPHHF
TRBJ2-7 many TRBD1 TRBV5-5 TGTGCCAGCAGCCCCCTCTGGAGGGGCAGGGGGCGAGGAGAGGACTACGAGCAGTACTTC CASSPLWRGRGRGEDYEQYF
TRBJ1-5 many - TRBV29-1 TGCAGCGTTAGCGAGGGCAATCAGCCCCAGCATTTT CSVSEGNQPQHF
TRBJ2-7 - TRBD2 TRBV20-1 TGCAGCCCCGGGACTAGCGGCTACGAGCAGTACTTC CSPGTSGYEQYF
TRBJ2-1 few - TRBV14 TGTGCCAGCAGCCAAGGTTCAGGGGCATCCTACAATGAGCAGTTCTTC CASSQGSGASYNEQFF
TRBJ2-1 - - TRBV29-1 TGCAACGTTCGAAGTGGGGGGTCCTACAATGAGCAGTTCTTC CNVRSGGSYNEQFF
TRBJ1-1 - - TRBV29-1 TGCGACGCCAGGGCCAATGGAAACACTGAAGCTTTCTTT CDARANGNTEAFF
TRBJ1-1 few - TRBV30 TGTGCCTGGATAGGACAGTGGCCCACTGAAGCTTTCTTT CAWIGQWPTEAFF
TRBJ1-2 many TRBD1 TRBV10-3 TGTGCCATCAGCAAGGACAGGGTGAACTATGGCTACACCTTC CAISKDRVNYGYTF
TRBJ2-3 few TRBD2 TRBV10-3 TGTGCCATCAGTGCGGAGGGACTAGTCACAGATACGCAGTATTTT CAISAEGLVTDTQYF
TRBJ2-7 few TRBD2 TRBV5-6 TGTGCCGGCAGCTCTCCGGGCGGGGGGAAAACTACGAACGAGCAGTACTTC CAGSSPGGGKTTNEQYF